Included here is one TCR beta chain sequence, with context. The sample comes from a study of blood T cell repertoires in COVID-19. Study-wide context: Researchers got acute and convalescent COVID-19 samples from the United States, Italy and Spain. The analysed material was cDNA or gDNA that came from T cells, B-cell-depleted T cells, or PBMCs.

Original data processing: Amplified reference gene primers provided the basis for estimating nucleated cell counts. The method was immunoSEQ multiplex PCR; TCRdb's version includes in-frame clones alone and lacks a portion of them. V and J calls and clone size come straight from that table; D and trimming were deduced from the DNA. The sample records some 150,000 clones, around nine tenths being singletons. Germline lookup yields CDR1 SQVTM and CDR2 ANQGSEA. The CDR3 has 14 amino acids. J was trimmed by 7 bases and V by 6 bases; bases with no gene match: 6. The material sequenced was peripheral blood. The clonotype was recovered from a woman aged 55 to 70 with acute or convalescent COVID-19. The chain has TRBV29-1 and TRBJ1-6; 10 bases are a match to TRBD1. The CDR3 loop reads CSVQWDRGNSPLHF. CDR3 DNA: TGCAGCGTCCAATGGGACAGGGGAAATTCACCCCTCCACTTT.